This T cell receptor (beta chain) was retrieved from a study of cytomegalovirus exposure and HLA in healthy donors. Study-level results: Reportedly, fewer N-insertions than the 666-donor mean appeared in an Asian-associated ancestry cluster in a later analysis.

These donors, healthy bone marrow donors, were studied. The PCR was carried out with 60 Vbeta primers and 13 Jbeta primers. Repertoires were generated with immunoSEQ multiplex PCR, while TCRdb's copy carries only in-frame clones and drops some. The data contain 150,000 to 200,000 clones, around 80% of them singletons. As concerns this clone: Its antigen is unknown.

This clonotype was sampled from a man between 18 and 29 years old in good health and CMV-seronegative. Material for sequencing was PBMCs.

The CDR3 sequence: CASSVVAGEGEQFF. The CDR3 DNA follows: TGTGCCAGCAGCGTAGTAGCGGGGGAGGGTGAGCAGTTCTTC. The gene calls are TRBV9 and TRBJ2-1, with 9 positions matching TRBD2. This CDR3 contains 14 residues. Looked up from germline, CDR1 is SGDLS and CDR2 is YYNGEE. The junction had 4 bases not matched to a gene; V was cut back by 0 bases and J by 9 bases. The variable domain in full, with the rest retrieved from reference TRBV9 and TRBJ2-1, is DSGVTQTPKHLITATGQRVTLRCSPRSGDLSVYWYQQSLDQGLQFLIQYYNGEERAKGNILERFSAQQFPDLHSELNLSSLELGDSALYFCASSVVAGEGEQFFGPGTRLTVL.